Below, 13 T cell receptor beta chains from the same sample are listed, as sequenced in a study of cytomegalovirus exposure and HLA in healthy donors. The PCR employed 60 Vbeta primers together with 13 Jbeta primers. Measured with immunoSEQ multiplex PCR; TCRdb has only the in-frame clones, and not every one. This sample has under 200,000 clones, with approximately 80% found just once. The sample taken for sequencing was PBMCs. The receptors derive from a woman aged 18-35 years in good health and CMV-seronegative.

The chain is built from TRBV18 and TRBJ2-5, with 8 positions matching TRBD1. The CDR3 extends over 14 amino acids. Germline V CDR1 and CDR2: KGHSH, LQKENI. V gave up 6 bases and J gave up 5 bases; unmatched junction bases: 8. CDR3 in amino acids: CASSGQGDGETQYF. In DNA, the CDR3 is TGTGCCAGCTCCGGACAGGGCGACGGCGAGACCCAGTACTTC. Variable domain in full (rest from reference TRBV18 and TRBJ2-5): NAGVMQNPRHLVRRRGQEARLRCSPMKGHSHVYWYRQLPEEGLKFMVYLQKENIIDESGMPKERFSAEFPKEGPSILRIQQVVRGDSAAYFCASSGQGDGETQYFGPGTRLLVL.

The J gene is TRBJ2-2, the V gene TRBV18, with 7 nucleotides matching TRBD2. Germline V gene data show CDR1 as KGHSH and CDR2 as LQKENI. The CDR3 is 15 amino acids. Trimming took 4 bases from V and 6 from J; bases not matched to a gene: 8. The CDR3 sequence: CASSQRDSPPGELFF. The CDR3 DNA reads TGTGCCAGCTCACAGCGGGACTCTCCCCCCGGGGAGCTGTTTTTT.

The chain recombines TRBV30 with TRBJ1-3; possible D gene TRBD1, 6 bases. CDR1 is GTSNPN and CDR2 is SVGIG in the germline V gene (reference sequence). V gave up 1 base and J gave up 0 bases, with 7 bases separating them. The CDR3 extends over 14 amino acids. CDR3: CAWSGTDSGNTIYF. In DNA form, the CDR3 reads TGTGCCTGGAGTGGGACAGACTCTGGAAACACCATATATTTT.

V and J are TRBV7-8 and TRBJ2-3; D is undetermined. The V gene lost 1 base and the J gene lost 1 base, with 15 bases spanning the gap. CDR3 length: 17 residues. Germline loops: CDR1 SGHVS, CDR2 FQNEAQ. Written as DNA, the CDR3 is TGTGCCAGCAGCTTAGTGGCAGGTCTATGGGGCACAGATACGCAGTATTTT. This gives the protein CASSLVAGLWGTDTQYF.

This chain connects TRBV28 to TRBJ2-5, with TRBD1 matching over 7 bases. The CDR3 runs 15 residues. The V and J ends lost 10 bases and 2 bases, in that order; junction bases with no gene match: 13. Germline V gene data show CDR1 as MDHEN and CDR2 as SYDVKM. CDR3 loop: CATSSRSGQQETQYF. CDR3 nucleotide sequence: TGTGCCACCTCCTCTCGATCGGGACAGCAAGAGACCCAGTACTTC.

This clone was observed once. The chain's CDR3 is CASSIAGKDSTQYF. CDR3 nucleotides: TGCGCCAGCAGCATAGCAGGGAAAGACTCGACCCAGTACTTC. V gene TRBV5-1 combines with J gene TRBJ2-5; D possibly corresponds to TRBD1 (5 bases). V was pared by 4 bases and J by 7 bases, with 17 bases between. Per the germline V gene, CDR1 is SGHRS and CDR2 is YFSETQ. The CDR3 is 14 residues long.

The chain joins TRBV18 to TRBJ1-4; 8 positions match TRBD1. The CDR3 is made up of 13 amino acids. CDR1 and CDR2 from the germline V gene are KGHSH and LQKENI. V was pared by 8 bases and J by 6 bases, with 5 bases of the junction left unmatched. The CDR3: CASRQGRDEKLFF. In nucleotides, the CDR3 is TGTGCCAGCCGACAGGGGAGGGATGAAAAACTGTTTTTT.

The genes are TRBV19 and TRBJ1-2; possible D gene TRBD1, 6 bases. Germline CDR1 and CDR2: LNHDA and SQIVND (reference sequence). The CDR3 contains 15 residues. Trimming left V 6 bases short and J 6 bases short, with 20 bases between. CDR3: CASRIYSDSWNGYTF. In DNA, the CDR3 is TGTGCCAGTAGGATCTACTCGGACAGTTGGAATGGCTACACCTTC. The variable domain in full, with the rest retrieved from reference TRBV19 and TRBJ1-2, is DGGITQSPKYLFRKEGQNVTLSCEQNLNHDAMYWYRQDPGQGLRLIYYSQIVNDFQKGDIAEGYSVSREKKESFPLTVTSAQKNPTAFYLCASRIYSDSWNGYTFGSGTRLTVV.

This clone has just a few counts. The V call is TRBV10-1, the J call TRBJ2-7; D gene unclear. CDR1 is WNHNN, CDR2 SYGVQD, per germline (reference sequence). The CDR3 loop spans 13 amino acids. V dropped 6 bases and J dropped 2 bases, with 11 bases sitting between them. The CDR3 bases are TGCGCCAGCAGCCCGACTCAAACCTACGAGCAGTACTTC. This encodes CASSPTQTYEQYF.

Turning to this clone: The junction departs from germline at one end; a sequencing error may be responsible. CDR3 bases: TGTTCCAGCAGCCAATACAGGGGCCTGGGCTTCTATGGCTACACCTTC. The encoded protein is CSSSQYRGLGFYGYTF. This chain joins TRBV7-9 and TRBJ1-2, with 7 nucleotides matching TRBD1. Germline CDR1 is SEHNR and CDR2 is FQNEAQ (reference sequence). CDR3 length: 16 residues.

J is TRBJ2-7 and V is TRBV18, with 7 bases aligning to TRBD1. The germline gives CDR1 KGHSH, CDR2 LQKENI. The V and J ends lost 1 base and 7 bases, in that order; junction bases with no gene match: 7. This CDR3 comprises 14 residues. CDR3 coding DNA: TGTGCCAGCTCACCACAAACAGGGGTGGGGGAGCAGTACTTC. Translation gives CASSPQTGVGEQYF.

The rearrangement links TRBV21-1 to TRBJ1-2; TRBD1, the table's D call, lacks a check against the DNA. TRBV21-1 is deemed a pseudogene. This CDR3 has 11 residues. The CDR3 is CASTWCGGYTF. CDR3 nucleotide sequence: TGTGCCAGCACTTGGTGTGGCGGCTACACCTTC.

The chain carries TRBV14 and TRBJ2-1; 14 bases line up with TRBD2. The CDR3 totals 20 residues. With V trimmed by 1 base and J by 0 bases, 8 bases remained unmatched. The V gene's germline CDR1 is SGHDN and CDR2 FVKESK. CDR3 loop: CASSQGTSGRYQHSYNEQFF. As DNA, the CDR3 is TGTGCCAGCAGCCAAGGGACTAGCGGGAGGTACCAACACTCCTACAATGAGCAGTTCTTC.